The rows below give T cell receptor beta chains drawn from one sample of a study of blood T cells in healthy people across ages. Via MiXCR, TCRdb re-called the 5' RACE reads, giving one row per CDR3 protein. This sample has just over 800,000 distinct CDR3 sequences, with approximately 65% found just once. Sequencing was performed on blood. These receptors all stem from a man aged 25 to 45 in good health. The conserved cysteine and the conserved F or W are not part of the CDR3 here.

V gene | CDR3 protein
TRBV27 | ASSLLGQGRQEQY
TRBV3-1 | ASSPDADTQY
TRBV5-5 | ASSWNRYSSTDTQY
TRBV7-6 | ASSLEGTSGGAGYTQY
TRBV2 | ASSRTVPWGTDTQY
TRBV6-2/TRBV6-3 | ASSFGQARIETQY
TRBV20-1 | SARVVNTKYTDTQY
TRBV21-1 | ASSKALQRMNTEAF
TRBV10-3 | AISRFTGFDTGELF
TRBV7-2 | ASSNGRAGGYEQY
TRBV4-2 | ASSPLGAGGNEQF
TRBV7-8 | ASSSGAGEKLF
TRBV7-9 | ASSSGQPHNSPLH
TRBV7-9 | ASSLSTGVNGYT
TRBV29-1 | SVDEGDRPTGELF
TRBV5-6 | ASSLFLGLAGVEQF
TRBV20-1 | SARSHEQY
TRBV7-2 | ASSWAWDVVMNTEAF
TRBV9 | ASSPGLAKNIQY
TRBV11-3 | ASSAGTGQETQY
TRBV9 | ASSGRQGHAGGYT
TRBV15 | ATSRDNSPPKNIQY
TRBV12-3/TRBV12-4 | ASMDRAYYEQY
TRBV20-1 | SARAAGGPNEQF
TRBV28 | ASRRALGVNEQF
TRBV7-8 | ASSLLEQVPYEQY
TRBV11-3 | ASSPGTGPIETQY
TRBV4-2 | ASSQDWLAGAYNEQF
TRBV12-3/TRBV12-4 | ASSPGNRGETQY
TRBV4-2 | ASRDSAVSSYNEQF
TRBV14 | ASSQDRYGYT
TRBV11-3 | ASSWVRGKRGYT
TRBV7-2 | ASSPSLQRSSYEQY
TRBV3-1 | ASSQEDGTGVGQPQH
TRBV29-1 | SVGGGVSTDTQY
TRBV6-2/TRBV6-3 | ASSPYQAQPQH
TRBV2 | ASGLAGSYNEQY
TRBV30 | AWSEGVNTEAF
TRBV7-9 | ASRQTRGSYNEQF
TRBV27 | ASSTKQGVGANVLT
TRBV18 | ASSSTVSYGYT
TRBV12-3/TRBV12-4 | ASSPNRGSNQPQH
TRBV29-1 | SVAQQGSQGTDTQY
TRBV9 | ASSVNRDSGANVLT
TRBV7-2 | ASSFGVGDYTQETQY
TRBV20-1 | SADEQETRY
TRBV12-3/TRBV12-4 | ASSPDRELDEQF
TRBV6-5 | ASSYSTGTGNSPLH
TRBV29-1 | SVEAGIRTDTQY
TRBV4-2 | ASSPMGGGETQY
TRBV21-1 | ASSPTGRRAQKNIQY
TRBV11-2 | ASSLDPTRSEQY
TRBV7-9 | ASSPRTGETDTQY
TRBV29-1 | SVPPGQGNYGYT
TRBV4-3 | ASSRSVHGLTEAF